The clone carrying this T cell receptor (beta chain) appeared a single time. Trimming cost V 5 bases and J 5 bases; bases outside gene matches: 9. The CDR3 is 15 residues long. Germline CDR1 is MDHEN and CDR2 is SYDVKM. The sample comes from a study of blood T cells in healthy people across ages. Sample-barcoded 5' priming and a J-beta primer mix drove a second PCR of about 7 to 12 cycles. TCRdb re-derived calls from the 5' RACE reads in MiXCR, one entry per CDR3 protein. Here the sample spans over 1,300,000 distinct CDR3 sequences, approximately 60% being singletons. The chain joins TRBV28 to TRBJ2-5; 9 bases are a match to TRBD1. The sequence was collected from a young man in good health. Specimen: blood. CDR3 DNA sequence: TGTGCCAGCAGTCGGGACAGGGCCCTTGTGGAGACCCAGTACTTC. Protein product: CASSRDRALVETQYF.